A selection of T cell receptor beta chains follows, all from one sample in a study of blood T cell repertoires in COVID-19. Using immunoSEQ multiplex PCR, the repertoire was profiled, and TCRdb retains in-frame clones only, with some absent. Of around 170,000 clones listed, 83% were seen once; the top ten hold about 1.5%. The sequenced sample was peripheral blood. The receptors come from a human donor in a cohort sampled during active COVID-19. Each CDR3 is given with its conserved first and last residue. The order of the fields is J gene, D gene, clone size, V gene, CDR3 length, CDR3 DNA, CDR3 protein. A D gene is named only where the DNA matches it firmly. The listing skips clone size in some rows; elsewhere it reads once, few, many or a size class.

J: TRBJ2-7; D: -; size: -; V: TRBV18; length: 15; DNA: TGTGCCAGCTCACCGGGGGGGACAAGATCCTACGAGCAGTACTTC; CDR3: CASSPGGTRSYEQYF
J: TRBJ1-5; D: -; size: once; V: TRBV6-5; length: 13; DNA: TGTGCCGGGAGGGAGGGAAGGGATCAGCCCCAGCATTTT; CDR3: CAGREGRDQPQHF
J: TRBJ2-6; D: -; size: few; V: TRBV7-6; length: 14; DNA: TGTGCCAGCAGCAAGCGCTCTGGGGCCAACGTCCTGACTTTC; CDR3: CASSKRSGANVLTF
J: TRBJ2-1; D: TRBD1; size: -; V: TRBV29-1; length: 17; DNA: TGCAGCGTGGGGGGACAGGGGGATCTTAGCTCCTACAATGAGCAGTTCTTC; CDR3: CSVGGQGDLSSYNEQFF
J: TRBJ2-7; D: TRBD2; size: few; V: TRBV5-1; length: 12; DNA: TGCGCCAGCGGGCGGGAGCCCTACGAGCAGTACTTC; CDR3: CASGREPYEQYF
J: TRBJ1-5; D: -; size: few; V: TRBV10-2; length: 11; DNA: TGCGCCAGACACAGGAATCAGCCCCAGCATTTT; CDR3: CARHRNQPQHF
J: TRBJ2-5; D: TRBD1; size: -; V: TRBV2; length: 14; DNA: TGTGCCAGCAGGCCGACAGGGACGCAAGAGACCCAGTACTTC; CDR3: CASRPTGTQETQYF
J: TRBJ1-5; D: TRBD1; size: -; V: TRBV7-2; length: 15; DNA: TGTGCCAGCAGCCTCGGACAGGGATACAATCAGCCCCAGCATTTT; CDR3: CASSLGQGYNQPQHF
J: TRBJ2-7; D: TRBD1; size: -; V: TRBV3-1/TRBV3-2; length: 17; DNA: TGTGCCAGCAGACACGGACAGGGGACTTTTAACCCCTACGAGCAGTACTTC; CDR3: CASRHGQGTFNPYEQYF
J: TRBJ2-7; D: TRBD2; size: -; V: TRBV27; length: 14; DNA: TGTGCCAGCAGTCGGACTAGCGGAGCCTACGAGCAGTACTTC; CDR3: CASSRTSGAYEQYF
J: TRBJ2-5; D: TRBD2; size: -; V: TRBV10-2; length: 14; DNA: TGCGCCAGCGGGCCGGGACTAGCGGAAGAGACCCAGTACTTC; CDR3: CASGPGLAEETQYF
J: TRBJ1-6; D: -; size: -; V: TRBV18; length: 13; DNA: TGTGCCAGCTCTCTCGACTCCCGTTCACCCCTCCACTTT; CDR3: CASSLDSRSPLHF
J: TRBJ1-5; D: -; size: few; V: TRBV7-2; length: 13; DNA: TGTGCCAGCAGCTTGTGGGGAGAACAGCCCCAGCATTTT; CDR3: CASSLWGEQPQHF
J: TRBJ2-3; D: TRBD2; size: -; V: TRBV4-2; length: 16; DNA: TGTGCCAGCAGCCAAGATCAAGCGGGAGGCACAGATACGCAGTATTTT; CDR3: CASSQDQAGGTDTQYF
J: TRBJ2-7; D: -; size: -; V: TRBV5-6; length: 12; DNA: TGTGCCAGCAGTTCTGAGATCTACGAGCAGTACTTC; CDR3: CASSSEIYEQYF
J: TRBJ1-1; D: TRBD1; size: once; V: TRBV7-2; length: 15; DNA: TGTGCCAGCAGCTTGAGTGGACAGGGGGTTGCTGAAGCTTTCTTT; CDR3: CASSLSGQGVAEAFF
J: TRBJ1-5; D: TRBD1; size: many; V: TRBV3-1/TRBV3-2; length: 15; DNA: TGTGCCAGCAGCCCCCGGGACAGGGGTGGACAGCCCCAGCATTTT; CDR3: CASSPRDRGGQPQHF
J: TRBJ2-6; D: -; size: -; V: TRBV28; length: 16; DNA: TGTGCCAGCAGCCCTCCGAGGGCATCTGGGGCCAACGTCCTGACTTTC; CDR3: CASSPPRASGANVLTF
J: TRBJ1-1; D: -; size: -; V: TRBV6-4; length: 14; DNA: TGTGCCAGCAGTGCGAGCTCGGGGGGCGGCTTAGCTTTCTTT; CDR3: CASSASSGGGLAFF
J: TRBJ1-1; D: -; size: -; V: TRBV5-8; length: 16; DNA: TGTGCCAGCAGCCGACTTGGGCAGGGAATGAACACTGAAGCTTTCTTT; CDR3: CASSRLGQGMNTEAFF
J: TRBJ1-6; D: TRBD1; size: -; V: TRBV2; length: 14; DNA: TGTGCCAGCACGGTGGGGCAGGGGGCATCACCCCTCCACTTT; CDR3: CASTVGQGASPLHF
J: TRBJ2-5; D: TRBD1; size: -; V: TRBV20-1; length: 14; DNA: TGCAGTGCGAGTTACAGGGGATCGGCCGAGACCCAGTACTTC; CDR3: CSASYRGSAETQYF
J: TRBJ1-6; D: TRBD1; size: -; V: TRBV18; length: 15; DNA: TGTGCCAGCTCACCCCAGGGGGCAAAGAATTCACCCCTCCACTTT; CDR3: CASSPQGAKNSPLHF
J: TRBJ2-1; D: TRBD1; size: -; V: TRBV7-2; length: 14; DNA: TGTGCCAGCAGCACACGGGACAGCTACAATGAGCAGTTCTTC; CDR3: CASSTRDSYNEQFF
J: TRBJ2-5; D: TRBD2; size: -; V: TRBV5-1; length: 15; DNA: TGCGCCAGCAGCCGGGGACTAGCGGGACAAGAGACCCAGTACTTC; CDR3: CASSRGLAGQETQYF
J: TRBJ2-7; D: -; size: -; V: TRBV19; length: 15; DNA: TGTGCCAGTAGTATGCCACAAACAAGCTCCTACGAGCAGTACTTC; CDR3: CASSMPQTSSYEQYF
J: TRBJ2-7; D: TRBD1; size: -; V: TRBV7-2; length: 16; DNA: TGTGCCAGCAGCTCCCCGACAGGGGTTGGGGCCTACGAGCAGTACTTC; CDR3: CASSSPTGVGAYEQYF
J: TRBJ2-7; D: -; size: -; V: TRBV6-5; length: 14; DNA: TGTGCCAGCACCCAACTCGGGGGAAACTACGAGCAGTACTTC; CDR3: CASTQLGGNYEQYF
J: TRBJ2-7; D: TRBD2; size: -; V: TRBV28; length: 15; DNA: TGTGCCAGCAGTTCTCGACTAGCGCCGACCTACGAGCAGTACTTC; CDR3: CASSSRLAPTYEQYF
J: TRBJ2-7; D: -; size: -; V: TRBV3-1/TRBV3-2; length: 16; DNA: TGTGCCAGCAGCCAACATGGACAGACTTCCTCCTACGAGCAGTACTTC; CDR3: CASSQHGQTSSYEQYF
J: TRBJ2-7; D: TRBD2; size: -; V: TRBV9; length: 19; DNA: TGTGCCAGCAGCCCGCGCCCCGGGACTAGCGGGAGGACGAACTACGAGCAGTACTTC; CDR3: CASSPRPGTSGRTNYEQYF
J: TRBJ1-2; D: TRBD1; size: -; V: TRBV28; length: 14; DNA: TGTGCCAGCAGTTCACAGGGGTTCGTCTATGGCTACACCTTC; CDR3: CASSSQGFVYGYTF
J: TRBJ2-6; D: -; size: -; V: TRBV4-1; length: 15; DNA: TGCGCCAGCAGCCAAGAAGCCTCTGGGGCCAACGTCCTGACTTTC; CDR3: CASSQEASGANVLTF
J: TRBJ2-2; D: -; size: -; V: TRBV5-4; length: 15; DNA: TGTGCCAGCAGCCAAAGCGGGTCCCTCACCGGGGAGCTGTTTTTT; CDR3: CASSQSGSLTGELFF
J: TRBJ1-1; D: -; size: -; V: TRBV6-5; length: 15; DNA: TGTGCCAGCAGTTACGGGGCCAGGGTGGGAAGTGAAGCTTTCTTT; CDR3: CASSYGARVGSEAFF
J: TRBJ2-7; D: TRBD2; size: -; V: TRBV9; length: 16; DNA: TGTGCCAGCAGTTCCGCGGGACTAGCGGGGGCCGGGGAGCAGTACTTC; CDR3: CASSSAGLAGAGEQYF
J: TRBJ2-7; D: -; size: -; V: TRBV5-6; length: 13; DNA: TGTGCCAGCAGCCCCGACAGACAATACGAGCAGTACTTC; CDR3: CASSPDRQYEQYF
J: TRBJ2-3; D: -; size: -; V: TRBV24-1; length: 15; DNA: TGTGCCACCAGTGACAGGGCGGGGAGCACAGATACGCAGTATTTT; CDR3: CATSDRAGSTDTQYF
J: TRBJ2-7; D: TRBD1; size: once; V: TRBV7-9; length: 16; DNA: TGTGCCAGCAGCCCACTGACAGGGACCCTCTCCTACGAGCAGTACTTC; CDR3: CASSPLTGTLSYEQYF
J: TRBJ1-5; D: -; size: -; V: TRBV6-5; length: 14; DNA: TGTGCCAGCAGCCCGGCGGCCGGGAATCAGCCCCAGCATTTT; CDR3: CASSPAAGNQPQHF
J: TRBJ2-7; D: TRBD1; size: -; V: TRBV18; length: 21; DNA: TGTGCCAGCTCACCACGGCTTTCTTTGAAATCCGGGACAGGGGATTCCTACGAGCAGTACTTC; CDR3: CASSPRLSLKSGTGDSYEQYF
J: TRBJ2-5; D: -; size: few; V: TRBV7-9; length: 14; DNA: TGTGCCAGCAGCTTCGGCGGGGGCGTGGAGACCCAGTACTTC; CDR3: CASSFGGGVETQYF
J: TRBJ2-4; D: TRBD2; size: -; V: TRBV2; length: 17; DNA: TGTGCCAGCAGTGGGGTAAGAGGGACTAGCGGGAGTTACATTCAGTACTTC; CDR3: CASSGVRGTSGSYIQYF
J: TRBJ2-7; D: TRBD1; size: -; V: TRBV7-9; length: 14; DNA: TGTGCCAGCAGCCCCCGGGACAGGGCCTACGAGCAGTACTTC; CDR3: CASSPRDRAYEQYF
J: TRBJ2-3; D: -; size: -; V: TRBV11-3; length: 11; DNA: TGTGCCAGCAGCTTCGGAGATACGCAGTATTTT; CDR3: CASSFGDTQYF
J: TRBJ2-7; D: TRBD2; size: -; V: TRBV7-6; length: 16; DNA: TGTGCCAGCAGCTTAGTTGCGGGAGGGCCTAACTACGAGCAGTACTTC; CDR3: CASSLVAGGPNYEQYF